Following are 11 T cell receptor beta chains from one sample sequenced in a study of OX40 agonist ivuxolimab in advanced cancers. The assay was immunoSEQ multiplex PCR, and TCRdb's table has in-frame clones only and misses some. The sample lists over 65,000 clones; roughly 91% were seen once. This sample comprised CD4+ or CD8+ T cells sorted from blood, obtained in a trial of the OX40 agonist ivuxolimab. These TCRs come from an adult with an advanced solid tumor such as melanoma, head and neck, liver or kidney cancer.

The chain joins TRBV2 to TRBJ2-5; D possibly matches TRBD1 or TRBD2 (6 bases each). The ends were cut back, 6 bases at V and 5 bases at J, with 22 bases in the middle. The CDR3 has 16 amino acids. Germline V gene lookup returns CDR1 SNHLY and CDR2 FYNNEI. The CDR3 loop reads CASSLPGGRAHETQYF. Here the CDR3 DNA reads TGTGCCAGCAGCCTGCCCGGGGGCAGGGCCCACGAGACCCAGTACTTC.

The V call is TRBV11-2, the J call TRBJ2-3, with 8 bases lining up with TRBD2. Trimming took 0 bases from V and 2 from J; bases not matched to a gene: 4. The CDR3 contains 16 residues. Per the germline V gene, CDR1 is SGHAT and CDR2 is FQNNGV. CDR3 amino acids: CASSLDPSGYTDTQYF. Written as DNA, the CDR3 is TGTGCCAGCAGCTTAGATCCTAGCGGGTACACAGATACGCAGTATTTT. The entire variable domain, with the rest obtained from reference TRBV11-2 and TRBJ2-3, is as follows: EAGVAQSPRYKIIEKRQSVAFWCNPISGHATLYWYQQILGQGPKLLIQFQNNGVVDDSQLPKDRFSAERLKGVDSTLKIQPAKLEDSAVYLCASSLDPSGYTDTQYFGPGTRLTVL.

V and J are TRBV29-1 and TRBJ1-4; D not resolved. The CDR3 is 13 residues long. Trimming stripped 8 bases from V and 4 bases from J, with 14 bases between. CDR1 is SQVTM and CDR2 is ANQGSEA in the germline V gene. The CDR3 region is CSFTDGYNEKLFF. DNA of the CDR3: TGCAGCTTTACGGACGGTTATAATGAAAAACTGTTTTTT.

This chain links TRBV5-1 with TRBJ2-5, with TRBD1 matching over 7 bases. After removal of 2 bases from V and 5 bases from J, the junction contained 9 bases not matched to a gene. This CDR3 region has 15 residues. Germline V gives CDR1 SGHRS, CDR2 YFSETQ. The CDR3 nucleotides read TGCGCCAGCAGCTTCCCAGGGGGTTTGGGGGAGACCCAGTACTTC. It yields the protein CASSFPGGLGETQYF.

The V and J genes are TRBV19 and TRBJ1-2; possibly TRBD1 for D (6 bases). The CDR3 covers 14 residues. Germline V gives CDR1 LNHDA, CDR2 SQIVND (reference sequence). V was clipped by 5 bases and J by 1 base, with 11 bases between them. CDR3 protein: CASSPGQNNYGYTF. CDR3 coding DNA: TGTGCCAGTAGTCCGGGACAAAATAACTATGGCTACACCTTC.

CDR3: CASSFGTAQETQYF. CDR3 DNA: TGTGCCAGCAGCTTCGGGACAGCTCAAGAGACCCAGTACTTC. The gene calls are TRBV7-2 and TRBJ2-5; TRBD1 matches at 7 bases. This CDR3 spans 14 amino acids. V shed 3 bases and J 2 bases; nucleotides not matched to a gene: 3. The germline V gene has CDR1 SGHTA and CDR2 FQGNSA.

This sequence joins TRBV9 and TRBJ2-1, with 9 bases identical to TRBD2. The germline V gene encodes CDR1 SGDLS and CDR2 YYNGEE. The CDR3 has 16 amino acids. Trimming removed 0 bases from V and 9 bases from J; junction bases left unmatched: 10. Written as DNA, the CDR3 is TGTGCCAGCAGCGTAGTGGGCGGGGGGGCCGCCACTGAGCAGTTCTTC. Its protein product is CASSVVGGGAATEQFF.

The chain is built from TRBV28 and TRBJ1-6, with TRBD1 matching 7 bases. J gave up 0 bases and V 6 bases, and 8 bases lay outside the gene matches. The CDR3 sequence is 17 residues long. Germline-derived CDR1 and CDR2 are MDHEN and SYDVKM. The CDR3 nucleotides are TGTGCCAGCAGACAGACAGGGATTAGCTCCTATAATTCACCCCTCCACTTT. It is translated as CASRQTGISSYNSPLHF.

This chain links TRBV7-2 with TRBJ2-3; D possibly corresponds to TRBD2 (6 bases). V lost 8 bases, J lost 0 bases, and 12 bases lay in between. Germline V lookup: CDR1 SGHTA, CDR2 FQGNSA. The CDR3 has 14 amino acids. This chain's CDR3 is CASSGEASTDTQYF. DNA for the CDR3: TGTGCCAGCTCGGGGGAGGCTAGCACAGATACGCAGTATTTT. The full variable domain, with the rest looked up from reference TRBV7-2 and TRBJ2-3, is GAGVSQSPSNKVTEKGKDVELRCDPISGHTALYWYRQSLGQGLEFLIYFQGNSAPDKSGLPSDRFSAERTGGSVSTLTIQRTQQEDSAVYLCASSGEASTDTQYFGPGTRLTVL.

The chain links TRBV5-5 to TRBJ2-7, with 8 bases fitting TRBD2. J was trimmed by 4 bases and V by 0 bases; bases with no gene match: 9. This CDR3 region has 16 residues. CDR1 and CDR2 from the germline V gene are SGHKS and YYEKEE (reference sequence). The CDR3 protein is CASSLVLAGGAYEQYF. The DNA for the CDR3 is TGTGCCAGCAGCTTGGTACTTGCGGGGGGTGCTTACGAGCAGTACTTC.

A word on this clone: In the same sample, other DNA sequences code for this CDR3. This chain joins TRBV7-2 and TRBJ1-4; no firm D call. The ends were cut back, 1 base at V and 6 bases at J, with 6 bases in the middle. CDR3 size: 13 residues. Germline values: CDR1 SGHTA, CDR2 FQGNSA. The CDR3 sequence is CASSLVADEKLFF. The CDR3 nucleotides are TGTGCCAGCAGCTTAGTGGCGGATGAAAAACTGTTTTTT.